The 19 T cell receptor beta chains reported below all come from one sample, sequenced in a study of blood T cell repertoires in COVID-19. The method was immunoSEQ multiplex PCR; TCRdb's version includes in-frame clones alone and lacks a portion of them. The sample records roughly 110,000 clones, approximately 88% being singletons. The specimen sequenced was peripheral blood. The receptors shown here come from a woman aged 40-49 years with acute or convalescent COVID-19.

The rearrangement links TRBV6-5 to TRBJ2-1, with D perhaps matching TRBD1 (6 bases). The germline gives CDR1 MNHEY, CDR2 SVGAGI. Trimming stripped 6 bases from V and 1 base from J, with 13 bases between. The CDR3 covers 15 residues. The CDR3 is CASRRGIWSYNEQFF. DNA of the CDR3: TGTGCCAGCAGGAGGGGGATCTGGTCCTACAATGAGCAGTTCTTC.

The CDR3 sequence: CASSQDGEYEQYF. In nucleotides, the CDR3 is TGCGCCAGCAGCCAAGACGGTGAATACGAGCAGTACTTC. The V gene is TRBV4-1, the J gene TRBJ2-7; no clear D. This CDR3 has 13 amino acids. Germline V gives CDR1 MGHRA, CDR2 YSYEKL. V lost 0 bases and J 4 bases, leaving 7 bases between the germline ends.

The chain combines TRBV11-2 with TRBJ1-1; 9 bases agree with TRBD1. V shed 6 bases, J shed 0 bases, and the junction held 5 bases outside the gene matches. The CDR3 has 15 residues. CDR1 SGHAT and CDR2 FQNNGV come from the germline V gene. The CDR3 spells CASSRRTGVNTEAFF. CDR3 in DNA: TGTGCCAGCAGTAGGAGGACAGGGGTGAACACTGAAGCTTTCTTT.

This rearrangement joins TRBV5-1 to TRBJ2-7, with D maybe TRBD1 (6 bases). CDR3 length: 14 residues. Germline assignment: CDR1 SGHRS and CDR2 YFSETQ. V shed 5 bases and J shed 7 bases, with 19 bases lying between them. CDR3 nucleotide sequence: TGCGCCAGCAGAGGCACAGGGACGTCCGGAGAGCAGTACTTC. This encodes CASRGTGTSGEQYF.

The chain couples TRBV19 to TRBJ2-3; 9 bases are shared with TRBD2. Losses at the gene ends were 6 bases for V and 0 bases for J; bases not matched to a gene: 10. Germline V gene data show CDR1 as LNHDA and CDR2 as SQIVND (reference sequence). The CDR3 runs to 17 residues. The CDR3 region has the DNA TGTGCCAGTAGGGACCGCGGGGGGGAATCGAGCACAGATACGCAGTATTTT. It translates to CASRDRGGESSTDTQYF.

The chain carries TRBV6-5 and TRBJ2-1; TRBD2 is a possible D gene (6 bases). V lost 6 bases to trimming and J lost 4 bases, with 13 bases between them. The CDR3 sequence is 14 residues long. In germline, CDR1 is MNHEY, CDR2 SVGAGI. In nucleotides, the CDR3 is TGTGCCAGCAGGAATAGGGACTTATACAATGAGCAGTTCTTC. This sequence encodes CASRNRDLYNEQFF.

The genes are TRBV27 and TRBJ1-2; 9 bases line up with TRBD1. CDR1 is MNHEY and CDR2 is SMNVEV in the germline V gene (reference sequence). The CDR3 has 16 residues. The ends lost 2 bases at V and 8 bases at J; junction bases unmatched: 12. For the CDR3, the DNA is TGTGCCAGCAGTTTAAGCCCCGGGACAGGGTTTGGCGGCTACACCTTC. Protein product: CASSLSPGTGFGGYTF.

The chain recombines TRBV7-2 with TRBJ1-6, with 7 bases aligning to TRBD1. The CDR3 runs 14 residues. With V trimmed by 5 bases and J by 9 bases, 7 bases remained unmatched. Germline V lookup: CDR1 SGHTA, CDR2 FQGNSA. CDR3 nucleotides: TGTGCCAGCAGCGTCCGACAGGGCAGTTCACCCCTCCACTTT. Its translation is CASSVRQGSSPLHF.

This clone was picked up a small number of times. V and J are TRBV6-5 and TRBJ2-7; D may be TRBD2 (5 bases). Germline V gives CDR1 MNHEY, CDR2 SVGAGI. V lost 6 bases and J lost 3, with 6 bases in between. The length of the CDR3 is 11 residues. CDR3 sequence reads: CASSRDYEQYF. CDR3 nucleotides: TGTGCCAGCAGCCGGGACTACGAGCAGTACTTC.

The table lists this clone with a few counts. This sequence joins TRBV5-1 and TRBJ2-7, with D possibly matching TRBD1 (5 bases). Trimming removed 0 bases at V and 0 bases at J, with 7 bases between. Germline V CDR1 and CDR2: SGHRS, YFSETQ. This CDR3 has 14 residues. The CDR3: CASSLGQFSYEQYF. The CDR3 coding sequence is TGCGCCAGCAGCTTGGGACAGTTCTCCTACGAGCAGTACTTC.

The chain carries TRBV6-6 and TRBJ2-7; perhaps TRBD2 as D (7 bases). This CDR3 is built from 17 residues. Trimming pared 5 bases from V and 0 bases from J, leaving 20 bases between. Germline CDR1 and CDR2: MNHNY and SVGAGI (reference sequence). The CDR3 DNA follows: TGTGCCAGCAGTCAGGGGAGGGGGGCTAAACACTCCTACGAGCAGTACTTC. This codes for CASSQGRGAKHSYEQYF.

The rearrangement uses TRBV9 and TRBJ2-5, with 11 bases aligning to TRBD2. Per germline, CDR1 SGDLS and CDR2 YYNGEE. The CDR3 is 14 residues long. Trimming at V came to 4 bases and at J to 4 bases, leaving 3 bases not matched to a gene. DNA of the CDR3: TGTGCCAGCAGCCTGACTAGCGGGGTAGAGACCCAGTACTTC. Encoded protein: CASSLTSGVETQYF.

CDR3 coding DNA: TGTGCCAGCAGCTCGACAGGGTATTACGAGCAGTACTTC. Residues: CASSSTGYYEQYF. The rearrangement links TRBV7-2 to TRBJ2-7; 7 bases align to TRBD1. The CDR3 has 13 amino acids. Germline V gives CDR1 SGHTA, CDR2 FQGNSA. With V trimmed by 4 bases and J by 4 bases, 4 bases remained unmatched.

V and J are TRBV2 and TRBJ1-2, with D unclear. V was shortened by 6 bases and J by 0 bases, with 11 bases between the two germline ends. In germline, CDR1 is SNHLY, CDR2 FYNNEI. The CDR3 is 14 amino acids. The CDR3 region is CASRRAATNYGYTF. CDR3 nucleotide sequence: TGTGCCAGCAGGCGGGCAGCCACTAACTATGGCTACACCTTC.

This chain connects TRBV4-1 to TRBJ2-5, with TRBD1 matching over 7 bases. Germline values: CDR1 MGHRA, CDR2 YSYEKL. The CDR3 is 14 amino acids. Germline trimming cut 1 base from V and 5 bases from J; bases unmatched to any gene: 4. CDR3 region: CASSQARGLETQYF. The CDR3 coding sequence is TGCGCCAGCAGCCAAGCAAGGGGGCTGGAGACCCAGTACTTC.

This clone was recorded only once. The V gene is TRBV6-1, the J gene TRBJ2-7, with 9 bases that match TRBD1. V lost 2 bases, J lost 7 bases, and 6 bases stayed unmatched. CDR1 and CDR2 from the germline V gene are MNHNS and SASEGT. The length of the CDR3 is 14 residues. The DNA of the CDR3 is TGTGCCAGCAGTGAAACGGGACAGGGATGGGAGCAGTACTTC. Translated, it gives CASSETGQGWEQYF.

The J gene is TRBJ2-5, the V gene TRBV5-5; the D is unclear. The V end lost 2 bases, the J end lost 1 base, and 12 bases lay between the germline ends. Germline V lookup: CDR1 SGHKS, CDR2 YYEKEE (reference sequence). The CDR3 runs 15 residues. CDR3 sequence reads: CASSFSSSRQETQYF. CDR3 nucleotides: TGTGCCAGCAGCTTCTCGTCTTCTCGCCAAGAGACCCAGTACTTC.

The V gene is TRBV23-1, the J gene TRBJ2-5; the D gene is possibly TRBD2 (6 bases). TRBV23-1 qualifies as an ORF whose function is uncertain. Trimming took 2 bases from V and 5 from J, leaving 18 bases between them. The CDR3 extends over 16 amino acids. CDR3 bases: TGCGCCAGCAGTCAAAGAGGTTCTCAAGGGAGGGAGACCCAGTACTTC. Protein product: CASSQRGSQGRETQYF.

V is TRBV24-1 and J is TRBJ1-1; the D is unclear. CDR1 is KGHDR and CDR2 is SFDVKD in the germline V gene. Trimming took off 5 bases at V and 7 bases at J, with 10 bases between the two ends. This CDR3 region has 12 residues. DNA for the CDR3: TGTGCCACCAGTGCCGTTACGGGTGAAGCTTTCTTT. Its translation: CATSAVTGEAFF.